Sequencing of this TCR beta chain was carried out in a study of Ad26.COV2.S vaccination and SARS-CoV-2 variants. Assay: immunoSEQ multiplex PCR; the TCRdb copy retains only in-frame clones and omits some. The sample has fewer than 600,000 clones, roughly nine tenths seen once. Treatment specified: roughly 18 received Ad26.COV2.S at low or high dose, single or two shots; roughly 5 received placebo; per-sample allocation not given. Sampling was performed 63 days after the first vaccine or placebo injection. This sequence was found in a person between 18 and 59 years old who received the Ad26.COV2.S COVID-19 vaccine or a placebo. The material sequenced was peripheral blood, taken in a trial of Ad26.COV2.S vaccine versus placebo.

CDR3 in amino acids: CASSRDYYNEQFF. As DNA, the CDR3 is TGTGCCAGCAGTCGGGACTATTACAATGAGCAGTTCTTC. This chain connects TRBV6-2 or TRBV6-3 to TRBJ2-1, with 7 bases that match TRBD2. V shed 5 bases, J shed 4 bases, and the junction held 2 bases outside the gene matches. Germline CDR1 MNHEY, CDR2 SVGEGT. This CDR3 has 13 amino acids.